These T cell receptor beta chains were read from a single sample in a study of T-cell reconstitution after alpha-beta-depleted transplantation in children. In TCRdb, the PCR reads were re-called with MiXCR into one record per CDR3 protein. This table holds over 550,000 distinct CDR3 sequences, under 12% found once. The sequencing here drew on PBMCs from the stem cell graft donor, taken from the stem cell graft. These receptors originate from a human donor who donated a stem cell graft to a child with acute myeloid leukemia. The CDR3 runs from the conserved cysteine through the conserved F or W. A D gene is named only where the DNA matches it firmly. Clone size appears in some rows only: once, few, many, or a class for an expanded clone.

cdr3_length	clone_size	j_call	d_call	v_call	cdr3_aa	cdr3_nt
15	NA	TRBJ2-5	TRBD2	TRBV7-9	CASSLIAGNQETQYF	TGTGCCAGCAGCCTAATAGCGGGCAACCAAGAGACCCAGTACTTC
13	many	TRBJ2-7	NA	TRBV6-2/TRBV6-3	CASVSYTSHEQYF	TGTGCCAGCGTATCTTATACATCTCACGAGCAGTACTTC
16	many	TRBJ2-2	NA	TRBV28	CASSKNRVTNTGELFF	TGTGCCAGCAGTAAGAACAGGGTAACGAACACCGGGGAGCTGTTTTTT
13	NA	TRBJ1-1	NA	TRBV20-1	CSARDRGLAEAFF	TGCAGTGCTAGAGATCGGGGCTTGGCTGAAGCTTTCTTT
14	few	TRBJ2-1	TRBD2	TRBV6-1	CASSPPGLAGKQFF	TGTGCCAGCAGTCCGCCGGGACTAGCGGGGAAGCAGTTCTTC
15	NA	TRBJ2-3	TRBD2	TRBV7-9	CASSYPGLAGDTQYF	TGTGCCAGCAGCTACCCGGGACTAGCGGGAGATACGCAGTATTTT
16	many	TRBJ2-3	NA	TRBV9	CASSVATGSSTDTQYF	TGTGCCAGCAGCGTAGCTACGGGCAGCAGCACAGATACGCAGTATTTT
16	many	TRBJ2-7	TRBD2	TRBV7-8	CASSSQAGTNPYEQYF	TGTGCCAGCAGCTCCCAAGCCGGGACTAACCCCTACGAGCAGTACTTC
21	few	TRBJ2-1	NA	TRBV19	CASSSTSIARVSGRSYNEQFF	TGTGCCAGTAGTTCCACAAGTATAGCACGGGTTAGCGGCCGCTCCTACAATGAGCAGTTCTTC
14	NA	TRBJ1-4	NA	TRBV12-3/TRBV12-4	CASSRRQGVEKLFF	TGTGCCAGCAGCCGGAGGCAGGGCGTTGAAAAACTGTTTTTT
13	few	TRBJ2-2	NA	TRBV20-1	CSARGSRYGELFF	TGCAGTGCTAGAGGCTCTCGGTACGGGGAGCTGTTTTTT
14	NA	TRBJ2-7	NA	TRBV5-1	CASSLEGLTYEQYF	TGCGCCAGCAGCTTGGAAGGACTTACCTACGAGCAGTACTTC
15	NA	TRBJ2-6	TRBD1	TRBV12-3/TRBV12-4	CASSRGDRGANVLTF	TGTGCCAGCAGCCGGGGCGACAGGGGCGCCAACGTCCTGACTTTC
12	NA	TRBJ1-2	NA	TRBV29-1	CSVGDGPYGYTF	TGCAGCGTAGGGGACGGCCCCTATGGCTACACCTTC
16	NA	TRBJ1-1	NA	TRBV5-5	CASSRTMGHTNTEAFF	TGTGCCAGCAGCCGAACAATGGGACACACGAACACTGAAGCTTTCTTT
13	NA	TRBJ2-2	NA	TRBV6-6	CASSYSYSGELFF	TGTGCCAGCAGTTACTCTTACTCCGGGGAGCTGTTTTTT
16	few	TRBJ2-5	NA	TRBV12-3/TRBV12-4	CASSLSQSGNQETQYF	TGTGCCAGCAGTTTATCCCAGTCCGGGAACCAGGAGACCCAGTACTTC
12	NA	TRBJ1-2	TRBD1	TRBV29-1	CSAHRGLYGYTF	TGCAGCGCACACAGGGGGCTGTATGGCTACACCTTC
16	NA	TRBJ2-4	NA	TRBV4-3	CASSQDLSGTGGIQYF	TGCGCCAGCAGCCAAGATCTCAGCGGGACAGGAGGAATTCAGTACTTC
14	few	TRBJ2-7	NA	TRBV7-6	CASSSDSGSYEQYF	TGTGCCAGCAGCTCCGACAGTGGATCCTACGAGCAGTACTTC
15	NA	TRBJ2-7	NA	TRBV4-3	CASSQASAIVHEQYF	TGCGCCAGCAGCCAAGCGTCCGCAATAGTGCACGAGCAGTACTTC
15	few	TRBJ2-3	NA	TRBV20-1	CSARDLSGWGDTQYF	TGCAGTGCTAGAGATCTGTCGGGGTGGGGAGATACGCAGTATTTT
15	many	TRBJ2-3	NA	TRBV7-2	CASSLYRLAGDTQYF	TGTGCCAGCAGCTTATACCGCCTGGCGGGGGATACGCAGTATTTT
13	many	TRBJ2-1	TRBD1	TRBV7-9	CASSPEGGHEQFF	TGTGCCAGCAGCCCCGAAGGGGGCCATGAGCAGTTCTTC
16	few	TRBJ1-5	TRBD1	TRBV20-1	CSAREGGQGTYQPQHF	TGCAGTGCTAGAGAGGGGGGACAGGGGACCTATCAGCCCCAGCATTTT
14	few	TRBJ1-1	NA	TRBV29-1	CSVVFGQTNTEAFF	TGCAGCGTTGTTTTTGGGCAGACGAACACTGAAGCTTTCTTT
16	NA	TRBJ2-7	NA	TRBV27	CASSKRLGSPDYEQYF	TGTGCCAGCAGTAAAAGACTAGGTAGCCCCGACTACGAGCAGTACTTC
11	many	TRBJ1-1	NA	TRBV28	CASIRLPEAFF	TGTGCCAGCATTCGGTTACCTGAAGCTTTCTTT
12	NA	TRBJ2-5	NA	TRBV7-2	CASSLLGQTQYF	TGTGCCAGCAGCTTATTAGGTCAGACCCAGTACTTC